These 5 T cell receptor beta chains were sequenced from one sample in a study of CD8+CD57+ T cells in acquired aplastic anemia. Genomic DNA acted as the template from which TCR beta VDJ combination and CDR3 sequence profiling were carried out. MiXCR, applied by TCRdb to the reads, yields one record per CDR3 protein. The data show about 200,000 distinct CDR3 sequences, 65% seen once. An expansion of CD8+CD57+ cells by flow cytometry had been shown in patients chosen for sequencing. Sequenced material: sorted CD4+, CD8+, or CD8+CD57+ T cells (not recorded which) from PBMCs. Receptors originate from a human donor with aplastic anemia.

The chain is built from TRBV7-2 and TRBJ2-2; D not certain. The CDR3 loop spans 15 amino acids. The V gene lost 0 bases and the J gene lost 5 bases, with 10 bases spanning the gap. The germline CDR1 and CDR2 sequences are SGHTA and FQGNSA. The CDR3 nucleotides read TGTGCCAGCAGCTTAGCCGGGTTCGGGACCGGGGAGCTGTTTTTT. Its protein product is CASSLAGFGTGELFF.

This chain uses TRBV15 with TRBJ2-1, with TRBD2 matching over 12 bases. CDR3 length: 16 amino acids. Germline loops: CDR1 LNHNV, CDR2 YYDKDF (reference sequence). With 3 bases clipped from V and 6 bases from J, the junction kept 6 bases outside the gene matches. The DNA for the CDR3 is TGTGCCACCAGCAGCTCTAGCGGGGGGGCCTTCAATGAGCAGTTCTTC. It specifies CATSSSSGGAFNEQFF.

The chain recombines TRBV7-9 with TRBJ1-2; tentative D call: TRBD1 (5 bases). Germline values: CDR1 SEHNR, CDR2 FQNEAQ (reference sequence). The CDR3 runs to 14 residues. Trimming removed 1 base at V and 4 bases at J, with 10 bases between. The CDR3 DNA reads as TGTGCCAGCAGCTTAGGGCCAGGGTCCTATGGCTACACCTTC. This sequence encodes CASSLGPGSYGYTF.

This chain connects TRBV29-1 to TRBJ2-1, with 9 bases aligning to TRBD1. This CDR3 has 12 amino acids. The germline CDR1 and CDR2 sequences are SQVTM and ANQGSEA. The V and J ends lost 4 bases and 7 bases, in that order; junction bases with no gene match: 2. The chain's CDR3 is CSVVGTGNEQFF. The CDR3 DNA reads TGCAGCGTTGTGGGGACAGGGAATGAGCAGTTCTTC.

CDR3 loop: CASRQHGQGEGTEAFF. The CDR3 DNA follows: TGTGCCAGCAGACAACACGGACAGGGAGAGGGGACTGAAGCTTTCTTT. J is TRBJ1-1 and V is TRBV12-3 or TRBV12-4, with 8 bases lining up with TRBD1. Trimming at V came to 6 bases and at J to 5 bases, leaving 14 bases not matched to a gene. The CDR3 runs to 16 residues.